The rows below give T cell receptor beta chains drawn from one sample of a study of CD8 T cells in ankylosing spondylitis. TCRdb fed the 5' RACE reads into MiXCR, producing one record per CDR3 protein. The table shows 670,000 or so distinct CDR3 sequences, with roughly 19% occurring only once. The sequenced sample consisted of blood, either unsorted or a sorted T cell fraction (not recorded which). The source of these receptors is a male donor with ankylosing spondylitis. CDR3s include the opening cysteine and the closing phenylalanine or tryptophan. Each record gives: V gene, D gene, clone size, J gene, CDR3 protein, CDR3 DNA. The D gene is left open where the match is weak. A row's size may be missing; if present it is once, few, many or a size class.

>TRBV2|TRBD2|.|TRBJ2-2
CASSPRGGGSNTGELFF
TGTGCCAGCAGCCCTCGGGGGGGCGGTTCGAACACCGGGGAGCTGTTTTTT
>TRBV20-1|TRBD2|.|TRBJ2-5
CSASAGLAGVRLETQYF
TGCAGTGCTAGCGCGGGACTAGCGGGAGTTCGGCTAGAGACCCAGTACTTC
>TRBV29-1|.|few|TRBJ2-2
CSVETSTPGELFF
TGCAGCGTTGAAACTAGCACTCCCGGGGAGCTGTTTTTT
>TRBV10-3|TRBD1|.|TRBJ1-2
CAITRQGNYGYTF
TGTGCCATCACTCGACAGGGGAACTATGGCTACACCTTC
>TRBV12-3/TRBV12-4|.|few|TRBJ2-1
CASNEGTLYNEQFF
TGTGCCAGCAATGAAGGGACTTTATACAATGAGCAGTTCTTC
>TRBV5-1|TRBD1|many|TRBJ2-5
CASSLMGQTQETQYF
TGCGCCAGCAGCTTGATGGGACAGACCCAAGAGACCCAGTACTTC
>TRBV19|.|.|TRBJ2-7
CASSQSWDSYEQYF
TGTGCCAGTAGCCAATCCTGGGACTCCTACGAGCAGTACTTC
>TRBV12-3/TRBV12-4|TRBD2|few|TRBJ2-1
CASSLTSGSPPAYYNEQFF
TGTGCCAGCAGTTTAACTAGCGGGAGTCCTCCGGCCTATTACAATGAGCAGTTCTTC
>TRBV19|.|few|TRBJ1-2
CASRRSNYGYTF
TGTGCCAGTAGGCGTTCTAACTATGGCTACACCTTC
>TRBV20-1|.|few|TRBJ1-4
CSVSTENATNEKLFF
TGCAGCGTTTCAACAGAAAACGCAACTAATGAAAAACTGTTTTTT
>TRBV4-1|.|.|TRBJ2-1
CASSEASDLGHEQFF
TGCGCCAGCAGCGAAGCTTCGGATCTGGGGCATGAGCAGTTCTTC
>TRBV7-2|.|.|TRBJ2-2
CASSPVATLAGELFF
TGTGCCAGCAGCCCAGTCGCGACGCTAGCCGGGGAGCTGTTTTTT
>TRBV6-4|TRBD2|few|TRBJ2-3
CASSEWTRDTDTQYF
TGTGCCAGCAGTGAGTGGACTAGAGACACAGATACGCAGTATTTT
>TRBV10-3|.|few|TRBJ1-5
CAISQKGPGNQPQHF
TGTGCCATCAGCCAAAAGGGACCGGGCAATCAGCCCCAGCATTTT
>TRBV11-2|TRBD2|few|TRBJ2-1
CASSYASGGYNEQFF
TGTGCCAGCAGCTATGCTAGCGGGGGGTACAATGAGCAGTTCTTC
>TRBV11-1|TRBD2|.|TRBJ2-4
CASSARTSGNLAKNIQYF
TGTGCCAGCAGCGCAAGGACTAGCGGGAATTTAGCCAAAAACATTCAGTACTTC
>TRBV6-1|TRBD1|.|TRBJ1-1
CASRRPRTGVLPNEAFF
TGTGCCAGCAGGAGACCTAGGACAGGGGTACTCCCGAATGAAGCTTTCTTT
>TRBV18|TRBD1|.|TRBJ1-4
CASSKTGNNEKLFF
TGTGCCAGCTCAAAGACAGGGAATAATGAAAAACTGTTTTTT
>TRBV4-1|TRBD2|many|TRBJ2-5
CASSQDTAGGLQETQYF
TGCGCCAGCAGCCAAGATACAGCGGGGGGCCTCCAAGAGACCCAGTACTTC
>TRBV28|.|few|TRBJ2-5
CASSLSRRQINQETQYF
TGTGCCAGCAGTTTAAGCCGTCGACAGATTAATCAAGAGACCCAGTACTTC
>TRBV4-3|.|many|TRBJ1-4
CASTVTSAGAPNEKLFF
TGCGCCAGCACCGTAACTTCGGCGGGAGCCCCTAATGAAAAACTGTTTTTT
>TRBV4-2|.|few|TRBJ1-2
CASSQAPGLGYGYTF
TGTGCCAGCAGCCAAGCGCCGGGTCTCGGTTATGGCTACACCTTC
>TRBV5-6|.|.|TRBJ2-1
CASSPRRGAGSYNEQFF
TGTGCCAGCAGCCCGAGGAGAGGCGCTGGGTCCTACAATGAGCAGTTCTTC
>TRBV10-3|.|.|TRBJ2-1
CAISDLRDSYYNEQFF
TGTGCCATCAGTGACCTGCGGGACAGCTACTACAATGAGCAGTTCTTC
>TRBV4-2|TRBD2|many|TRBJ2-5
CASSQTGTSGQETQYF
TGTGCCAGCAGCCAGACTGGGACTAGCGGACAAGAGACCCAGTACTTC
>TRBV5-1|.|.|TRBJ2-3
CASRYRDTDTQYF
TGCGCCAGCAGATACAGGGATACAGATACGCAGTATTTT
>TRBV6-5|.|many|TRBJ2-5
CASSSSGETQYF
TGTGCCAGCAGTTCCTCAGGGGAGACCCAGTACTTC
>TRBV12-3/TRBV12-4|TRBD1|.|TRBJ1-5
CASSPRTTGVGNQPQHF
TGTGCCAGCAGTCCCCGCACCACAGGGGTAGGAAATCAGCCCCAGCATTTT
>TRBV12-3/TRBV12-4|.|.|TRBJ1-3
CASSSPRGHTGNTIYF
TGTGCCAGCAGTTCCCCCCGCGGACACACTGGAAACACCATATATTTT
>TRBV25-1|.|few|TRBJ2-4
CASSEFGSIATKNIQYF
TGTGCCAGCAGTGAATTTGGGTCCATCGCTACCAAAAACATTCAGTACTTC
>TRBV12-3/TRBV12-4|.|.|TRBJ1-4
CASRDGANEKLFF
TGTGCCAGCCGGGACGGGGCTAATGAAAAACTGTTTTTT
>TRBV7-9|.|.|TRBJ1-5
CASSSSGDLHYGPQHF
TGTGCCAGCAGCTCTAGCGGAGACCTTCACTATGGCCCCCAGCATTTT
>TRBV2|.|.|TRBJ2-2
CASNQQGTGELFF
TGTGCCAGCAATCAACAGGGAACCGGGGAGCTGTTTTTT
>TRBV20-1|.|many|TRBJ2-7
CSASGGREQYF
TGCAGTGCTAGTGGGGGTAGGGAGCAGTACTTC
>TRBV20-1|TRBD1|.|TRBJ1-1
CSASKKGAGTEAFF
TGCAGTGCTAGTAAGAAGGGGGCGGGCACTGAAGCTTTCTTT
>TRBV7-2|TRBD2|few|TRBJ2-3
CASSLELAGPDTQYF
TGTGCCAGCAGCTTAGAACTAGCGGGACCAGATACGCAGTATTTT
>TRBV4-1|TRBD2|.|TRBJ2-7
CASSQTLAGVGFYEQYF
TGCGCCAGCAGCCAGACTTTAGCGGGAGTGGGATTTTACGAGCAGTACTTC
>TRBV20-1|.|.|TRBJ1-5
CSARGGIENQPQHF
TGCAGTGCTAGAGGGGGAATAGAGAATCAGCCCCAGCATTTT
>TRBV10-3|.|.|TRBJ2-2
CASGPYATGELFF
TGTGCCAGCGGACCCTATGCGACCGGGGAGCTGTTTTTT
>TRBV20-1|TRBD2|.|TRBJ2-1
CSALVSGSREQFF
TGCAGTGCTTTGGTTAGCGGGAGTCGGGAGCAGTTCTTC
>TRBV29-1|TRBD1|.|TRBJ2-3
CSVAGQGRGTDTQYF
TGCAGCGTTGCGGGACAGGGTAGGGGAACAGATACGCAGTATTTT
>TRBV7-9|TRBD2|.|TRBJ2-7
CASSLAGLAGEYEQYF
TGTGCCAGCAGCTTAGCGGGACTAGCGGGCGAGTACGAGCAGTACTTC
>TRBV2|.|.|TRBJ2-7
CASSEGGLLYEQYF
TGTGCCAGCAGTGAAGGGGGACTGCTCTACGAGCAGTACTTC
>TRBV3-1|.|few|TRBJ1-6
CASSQDLASPLHF
TGTGCCAGCAGCCAAGATCTGGCTTCACCCCTCCACTTT
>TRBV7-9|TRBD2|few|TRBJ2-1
CASSLGAGEYNEQFF
TGTGCCAGCAGCTTAGGAGCGGGGGAATACAATGAGCAGTTCTTC
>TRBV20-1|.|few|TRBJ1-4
CSAREQGLVKEKLFF
TGCAGTGCTAGAGAACAGGGACTGGTCAAGGAAAAACTGTTTTTT
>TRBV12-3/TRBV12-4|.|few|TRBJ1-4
CASSFYGEKLFF
TGTGCCAGCAGTTTTTATGGGGAAAAACTGTTTTTT
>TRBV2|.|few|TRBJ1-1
CASSDSRLNTEAFF
TGTGCCAGCAGTGATAGCAGACTGAACACTGAAGCTTTCTTT
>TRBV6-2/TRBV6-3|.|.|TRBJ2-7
CASSYVGGKKSYEQYF
TGTGCCAGCAGTTATGTTGGGGGAAAGAAGTCCTACGAGCAGTACTTC